The entry below gives a single T cell receptor (beta chain) sequence along with its context. Its antigen is unidentified. V was pared by 2 bases and J by 4 bases, with 6 bases between. The CDR3 length is 13 residues. Per germline, CDR1 MNHEY and CDR2 SVGAGI. This record belongs to a study of blood T cells in healthy people across ages. About the research overall: Template switching picked up about one barcoded beta molecule for each two T cells.

Notes on the study in general: It was found that TCR beta diversity correlated strongly with the percentage of naive T cells. The lack of PBMC sorting stopped any conclusive naive versus antigen-experienced comparison.

For the second PCR, which ran for roughly 6 to 12 cycles, a sample-barcoded 5' primer and a J-beta primer mix were used. In TCRdb, the 5' RACE reads were re-called with MiXCR into one record per CDR3 protein. The sample holds around 1,100,000 distinct CDR3 sequences, 35% to 40% seen once. The receptor was derived from a man in his late teens or twenties in good health. The sample taken for sequencing was blood. This rearrangement joins TRBV6-5 to TRBJ2-1; D unclear. CDR3 loop: CASSYAVYNEQFF. The CDR3 nucleotides read TGTGCCAGCAGTTACGCGGTGTACAATGAGCAGTTCTTC.